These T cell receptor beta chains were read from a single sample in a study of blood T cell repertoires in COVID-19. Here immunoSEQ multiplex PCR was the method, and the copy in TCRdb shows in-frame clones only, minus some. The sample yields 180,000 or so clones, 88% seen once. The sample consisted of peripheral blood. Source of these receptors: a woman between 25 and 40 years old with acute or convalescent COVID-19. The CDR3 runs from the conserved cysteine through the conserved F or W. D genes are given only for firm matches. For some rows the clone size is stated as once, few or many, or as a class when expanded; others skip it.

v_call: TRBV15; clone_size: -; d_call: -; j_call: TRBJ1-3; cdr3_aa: CATSPSTGPGNTIYF; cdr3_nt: TGTGCCACCAGCCCCTCGACAGGTCCTGGAAACACCATATATTTT
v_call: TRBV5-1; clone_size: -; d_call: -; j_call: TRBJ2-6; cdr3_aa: CASSFTGANVLTF; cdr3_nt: TGCGCCAGCAGCTTTACTGGGGCCAACGTCCTGACTTTC
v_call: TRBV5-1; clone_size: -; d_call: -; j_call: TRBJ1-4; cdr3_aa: CASRQGIDEKLFF; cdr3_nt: TGCGCCAGCAGACAGGGTATCGATGAAAAACTGTTTTTT
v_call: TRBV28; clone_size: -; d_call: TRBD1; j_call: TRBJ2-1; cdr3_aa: CASSLSPGQVNEQFF; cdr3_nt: TGTGCCAGCAGTTTATCCCCCGGACAGGTCAATGAGCAGTTCTTC
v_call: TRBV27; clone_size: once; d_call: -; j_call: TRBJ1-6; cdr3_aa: CASLRGSYNSPLHF; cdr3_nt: TGTGCCAGCTTAAGGGGCTCCTATAATTCACCCCTCCACTTT
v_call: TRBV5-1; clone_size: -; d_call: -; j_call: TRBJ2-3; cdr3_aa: CASSPPETGTSTDTQYF; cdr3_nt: TGCGCCAGCAGCCCACCCGAGACCGGGACTAGCACAGATACGCAGTATTTT
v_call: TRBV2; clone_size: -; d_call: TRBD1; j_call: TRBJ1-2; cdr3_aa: CASRGQATNYGYTF; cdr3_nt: TGTGCCAGCAGGGGACAGGCCACTAACTATGGCTACACCTTC
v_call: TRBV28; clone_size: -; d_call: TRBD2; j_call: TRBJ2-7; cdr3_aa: CASSFPGGGSYEQYF; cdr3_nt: TGTGCCAGCAGTTTTCCGGGGGGGGGATCCTACGAGCAGTACTTC
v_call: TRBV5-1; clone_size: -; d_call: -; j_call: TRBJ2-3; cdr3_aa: CASSLALGVDTQYF; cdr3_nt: TGCGCCAGCAGCTTGGCCCTCGGGGTAGATACGCAGTATTTT
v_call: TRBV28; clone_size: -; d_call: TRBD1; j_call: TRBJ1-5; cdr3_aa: CASRTGERAQHF; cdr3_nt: TGTGCCAGCAGGACAGGGGAGAGGGCCCAGCATTTT
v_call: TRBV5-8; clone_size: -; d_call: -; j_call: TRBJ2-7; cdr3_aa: CASSPSSYEQYF; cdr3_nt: TGTGCCAGCAGCCCCTCCTCCTACGAGCAGTACTTC
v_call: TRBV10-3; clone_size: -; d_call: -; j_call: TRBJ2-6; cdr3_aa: CAISVRAPSGANVLTF; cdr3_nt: TGTGCCATCAGTGTTCGAGCCCCCTCTGGGGCCAACGTCCTGACTTTC
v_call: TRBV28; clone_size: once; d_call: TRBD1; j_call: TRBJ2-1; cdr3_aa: CASRHPGQGYNEQFF; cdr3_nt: TGTGCCAGCAGACATCCGGGACAGGGGTACAATGAGCAGTTCTTC
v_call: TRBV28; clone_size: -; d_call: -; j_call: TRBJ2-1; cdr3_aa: CASKEVGEQFF; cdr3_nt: TGTGCCAGCAAGGAGGTCGGTGAGCAGTTCTTC
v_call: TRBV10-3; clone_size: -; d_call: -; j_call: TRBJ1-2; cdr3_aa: CAISALGADYGYTF; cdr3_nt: TGTGCCATCAGTGCCCTTGGGGCGGACTATGGCTACACCTTC
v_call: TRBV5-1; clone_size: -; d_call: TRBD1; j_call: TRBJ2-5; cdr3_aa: CASSTTGGQETQYF; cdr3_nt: TGCGCCAGCAGCACGACAGGGGGCCAGGAGACCCAGTACTTC
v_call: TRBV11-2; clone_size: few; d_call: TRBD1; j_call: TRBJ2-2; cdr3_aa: CASGRTGDLAGELFF; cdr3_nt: TGTGCCAGCGGTCGGACAGGGGATTTGGCCGGGGAGCTGTTTTTT
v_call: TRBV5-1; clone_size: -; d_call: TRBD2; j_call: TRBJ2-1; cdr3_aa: CASSRPEAGAYNEQFF; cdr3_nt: TGCGCCAGCAGCCGACCTGAAGCGGGAGCCTACAATGAGCAGTTCTTC
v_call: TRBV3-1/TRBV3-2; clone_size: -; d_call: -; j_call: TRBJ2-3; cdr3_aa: CASSHYTDTQYF; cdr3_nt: TGTGCCAGCAGCCACTACACAGATACGCAGTATTTT
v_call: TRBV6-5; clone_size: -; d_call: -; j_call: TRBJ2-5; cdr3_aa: CASSYRDQETQYF; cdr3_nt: TGTGCCAGCAGTTACCGGGACCAAGAGACCCAGTACTTC
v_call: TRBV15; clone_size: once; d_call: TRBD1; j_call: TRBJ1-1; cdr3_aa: CATSRDRGTDRIEAFF; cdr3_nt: TGTGCCACCAGCAGAGATAGGGGGACAGATCGAATAGAAGCTTTCTTT
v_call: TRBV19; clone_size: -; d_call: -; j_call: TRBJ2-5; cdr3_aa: CASSHGVLQETQYF; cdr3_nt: TGTGCCAGTTCTCACGGTGTGCTGCAAGAGACCCAGTACTTC
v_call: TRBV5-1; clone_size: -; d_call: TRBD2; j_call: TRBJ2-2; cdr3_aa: CASSLASGIYTGELFF; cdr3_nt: TGCGCCAGCAGCTTGGCTAGCGGTATATACACCGGGGAGCTGTTTTTT
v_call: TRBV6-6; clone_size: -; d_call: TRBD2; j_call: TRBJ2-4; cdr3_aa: CASSPRIAGGLPIAKNIQYF; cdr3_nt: TGTGCCAGCAGTCCCAGGATAGCGGGAGGGCTCCCCATCGCCAAAAACATTCAGTACTTC
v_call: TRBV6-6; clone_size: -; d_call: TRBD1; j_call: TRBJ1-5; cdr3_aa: CASDFSGGQPQHF; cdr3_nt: TGTGCCAGCGACTTCTCAGGGGGTCAGCCCCAGCATTTT
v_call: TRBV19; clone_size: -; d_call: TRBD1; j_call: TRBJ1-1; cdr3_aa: CASSMDRANTEAFF; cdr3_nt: TGTGCCAGTAGTATGGACAGGGCAAACACTGAAGCTTTCTTT
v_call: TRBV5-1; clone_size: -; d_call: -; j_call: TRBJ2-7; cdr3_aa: CASREGQSEQYF; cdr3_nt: TGCGCCAGCAGGGAGGGACAGTCCGAGCAGTACTTC
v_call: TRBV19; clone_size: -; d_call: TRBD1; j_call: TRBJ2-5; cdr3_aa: CASSSLGTEETQYF; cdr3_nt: TGTGCCAGTAGTAGCCTCGGGACAGAAGAGACCCAGTACTTC
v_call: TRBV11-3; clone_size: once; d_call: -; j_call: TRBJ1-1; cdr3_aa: CASSLGANTEAFF; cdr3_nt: TGTGCCAGCAGCTTGGGGGCGAACACTGAAGCTTTCTTT
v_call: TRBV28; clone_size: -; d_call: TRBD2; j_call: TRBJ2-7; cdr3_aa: CASSPSGSGGTREQYF; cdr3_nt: TGTGCCAGCAGCCCTAGCGGGAGCGGCGGGACTAGAGAGCAGTACTTC
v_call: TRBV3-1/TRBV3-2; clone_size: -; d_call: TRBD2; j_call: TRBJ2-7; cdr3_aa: CASSQASTSGGYEQYF; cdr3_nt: TGTGCCAGCAGCCAAGCTTCCACTAGCGGAGGATACGAGCAGTACTTC
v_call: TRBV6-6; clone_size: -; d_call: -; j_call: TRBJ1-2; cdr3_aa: CASSPSYGYTF; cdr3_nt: TGTGCCAGCAGTCCCTCCTATGGCTACACCTTC
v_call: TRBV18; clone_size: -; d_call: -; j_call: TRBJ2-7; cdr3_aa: CASSGTSPYEQYF; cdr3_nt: TGTGCCAGCTCCGGGACAAGTCCCTACGAGCAGTACTTC
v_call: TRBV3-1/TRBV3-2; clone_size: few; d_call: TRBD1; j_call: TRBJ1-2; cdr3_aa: CASGHRGGYGYTF; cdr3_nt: TGTGCCAGCGGGCACAGGGGCGGCTATGGCTACACCTTC
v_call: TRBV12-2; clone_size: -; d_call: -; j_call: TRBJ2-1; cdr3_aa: CASRLKPGPTGIGGREQFF; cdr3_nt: TGTGCAAGTCGCTTAAAACCTGGACCTACAGGGATTGGAGGACGTGAGCAGTTCTTC
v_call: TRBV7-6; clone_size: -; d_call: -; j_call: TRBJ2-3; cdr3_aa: CASSAQGTSSTDTQYF; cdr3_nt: TGTGCCAGCAGCGCACAGGGAACATCTAGCACAGATACGCAGTATTTT
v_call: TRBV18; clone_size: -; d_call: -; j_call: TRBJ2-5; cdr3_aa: CASSPATTKETQYF; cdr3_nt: TGTGCCAGCTCACCGGCGACTACTAAAGAGACCCAGTACTTC
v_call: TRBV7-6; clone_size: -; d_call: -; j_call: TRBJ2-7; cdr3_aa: CASSLNVAYEQYF; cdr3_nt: TGTGCCAGCAGCTTAAACGTTGCGTACGAGCAGTACTTC
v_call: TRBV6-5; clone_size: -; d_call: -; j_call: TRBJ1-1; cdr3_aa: CASSYPETGEAFF; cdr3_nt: TGTGCCAGCAGTTACCCCGAAACAGGTGAAGCTTTCTTT
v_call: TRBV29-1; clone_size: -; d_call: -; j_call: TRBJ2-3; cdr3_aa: CSLGSGTDTQYF; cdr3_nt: TGCAGCTTGGGGAGCGGCACAGATACGCAGTATTTT